The 25 T cell receptor beta chains in this list originate from one sample, sequenced in a study of blood T cell repertoires in COVID-19. Repertoires were generated with immunoSEQ multiplex PCR, while TCRdb's copy carries only in-frame clones and drops some. The sample yields approximately 200,000 clones, 60% to 80% seen once. Sequenced: peripheral blood. The receptor source for this set is a man in his 60s with active or convalescent COVID-19.

This chain links TRBV24-1 with TRBJ1-2; D remains ambiguous. Trimming removed 6 bases at V and 7 bases at J, with 11 bases between. The germline CDR1 and CDR2 sequences are KGHDR and SFDVKD. This CDR3 comprises 12 residues. The CDR3 DNA is TGTGCCACCAGTTGGGGAGGTCGTGGCTACACCTTC. As protein: CATSWGGRGYTF.

V usage is TRBV9 and J usage is TRBJ1-5, with D tentatively TRBD1 (6 bases). This CDR3 comprises 14 residues. Germline assignment: CDR1 SGDLS and CDR2 YYNGEE. V gave up 0 bases and J gave up 5 bases, with 9 bases separating them. CDR3 in amino acids: CASSVDQGYQPQHF. The CDR3 region has the DNA TGTGCCAGCAGCGTAGATCAGGGGTATCAGCCCCAGCATTTT.

The chain employs TRBV11-3 and TRBJ2-2; TRBD1 matches at 9 bases. The junction had 6 bases not matched to a gene; V was cut back by 4 bases and J by 6 bases. There are 15 residues in the CDR3. Germline V gene data show CDR1 as SGHNT and CDR2 as YENEEA. This chain's CDR3 is CASSSPDRGPGELFF. The CDR3 DNA is TGTGCCAGCAGCTCCCCGGACAGGGGTCCCGGGGAGCTGTTTTTT.

This clone was seen more than once but under ten times. This sequence joins TRBV19 and TRBJ2-2; D possibly corresponds to TRBD1 (7 bases). The V end was cut by 3 bases, the J end by 4 bases, with 12 bases between. The CDR3 is 15 residues long. Germline loops: CDR1 LNHDA, CDR2 SQIVND (reference sequence). The CDR3 DNA reads as TGTGCCAGTAGTATGAGGCAGGGGGGCACCGGGGAGCTGTTTTTT. Translating it yields CASSMRQGGTGELFF.

This clone was observed a single time. The CDR3 bases are TGTGCCAGCAGCCTCCGGACAGGGGTGCGCAATGAGCAGTTCTTC. The encoded protein is CASSLRTGVRNEQFF. The rearrangement uses TRBV7-9 and TRBJ2-1; 9 bases agree with TRBD1. Germline trimming cut 5 bases from V and 6 bases from J; bases unmatched to any gene: 8. The germline V gene encodes CDR1 SEHNR and CDR2 FQNEAQ (reference sequence). This CDR3 contains 15 residues.

The table lists this clone with many counts. The rearrangement joins TRBV3-1 (or the pseudogene TRBV3-2) to TRBJ1-5; 7 bases are a match to TRBD1. CDR3 length: 14 residues. Germline trimming cut 6 bases from V and 10 bases from J; bases unmatched to any gene: 12. Per the germline V gene, CDR1 is LGHDT and CDR2 is YNNKEL (reference sequence). CDR3 residues: CASSLGGSLNPQHF. DNA for the CDR3: TGTGCCAGCAGTTTAGGGGGCAGTCTTAATCCCCAGCATTTT.

This clone was observed once. This sequence joins TRBV11-2 and TRBJ2-7; 7 bases are a match to TRBD1. The germline gives CDR1 SGHAT, CDR2 FQNNGV. The CDR3 contains 15 residues. V dropped 5 bases and J dropped 2; count of bases not matched to a gene: 9. For the CDR3, the DNA is TGTGCCAGCAGCCCGGACAGGCACGGCGCCTACGAGCAGTACTTC. Amino acids: CASSPDRHGAYEQYF.

The rearrangement links TRBV9 to TRBJ2-5; perhaps TRBD1 as D (6 bases). The CDR3 is 13 amino acids. V was clipped by 4 bases and J by 4 bases, with 11 bases between them. CDR1 is SGDLS, CDR2 YYNGEE, per germline. The CDR3 protein is CASSLRGLETQYF. The CDR3 DNA is TGTGCCAGCAGCCTCAGGGGTTTAGAGACCCAGTACTTC.

This clone has only a few counts. The chain has TRBV9 and TRBJ1-2; 8 nucleotides line up with TRBD1. The CDR3 covers 13 residues. Germline V CDR1 and CDR2: SGDLS, YYNGEE. The V segment lost 4 bases and the J segment 4 bases; nucleotides outside the gene matches: 3. This chain's CDR3 is CASSKDRAYGYTF. The CDR3 DNA reads TGTGCCAGCAGCAAGGACAGGGCCTATGGCTACACCTTC.

This clone was seen a handful of times. The chain joins TRBV28 to TRBJ1-1, with 9 bases that match TRBD1. V shed 5 bases, J shed 4 bases, and the junction held 8 bases outside the gene matches. The CDR3 is made up of 15 amino acids. In germline, CDR1 is MDHEN, CDR2 SYDVKM. As DNA, the CDR3 is TGTGCCAGCAGTCCAGGGGACAGGGCGGGCACTGAAGCTTTCTTT. Protein: CASSPGDRAGTEAFF.

Concerning this clone: One end of the junction is discordant with germline, which a read error may explain. This chain joins TRBV12-3 or TRBV12-4 and TRBJ1-4; D gene uncertain. This CDR3 spans 13 amino acids. This CDR3 is CASSLGSKEKLFF. CDR3 DNA sequence: TGTGCCAGCAGCTTAGGGAGCAAAGAAAAACTGTTTTTT.

This sequence joins TRBV28 and TRBJ2-7, with no clear D. The CDR3 runs 13 residues. Trimming cost V 3 bases and J 2 bases, with 8 bases left between them. Germline lookup yields CDR1 MDHEN and CDR2 SYDVKM. CDR3 nucleotides: TGTGCCAGCAGTTTCGCTAAACCCTACGAGCAGTACTTC. Amino acid sequence: CASSFAKPYEQYF. Supplemented by reference TRBV28 and TRBJ2-7, the full variable domain reads DVKVTQSSRYLVKRTGEKVFLECVQDMDHENMFWYRQDPGLGLRLIYFSYDVKMKEKGDIPEGYSVSREKKERFSLILESASTNQTSMYLCASSFAKPYEQYFGPGTRLTVT.

The V and J genes are TRBV7-3 and TRBJ1-1; D might be TRBD1 (6 bases). In germline, CDR1 is SGHTA, CDR2 FQGTGA. CDR3 length: 14 residues. Trimming removed 0 bases at V and 2 bases at J, with 7 bases between. The CDR3 reads CASSLTGTNTEAFF. The DNA for the CDR3 is TGTGCCAGCAGCTTAACAGGGACAAACACTGAAGCTTTCTTT.

The J gene is TRBJ2-7, the V gene TRBV6-9, with a tentative D call TRBD2 (6 bases). Germline lookup yields CDR1 MNHGY and CDR2 SVAAGI. CDR3 size: 15 residues. V was trimmed by 6 bases and J by 3 bases, leaving 18 bases between them. The CDR3 loop is CASRFSATGGYEQYF. The CDR3, as DNA: TGTGCCAGCAGATTCTCGGCCACCGGGGGCTACGAGCAGTACTTC.

J is TRBJ2-7 and V is TRBV15; 7 bases fit TRBD1. After removal of 5 bases from V and 6 bases from J, the junction contained 4 bases not matched to a gene. Germline V gene sequence: CDR1 LNHNV, CDR2 YYDKDF (reference sequence). The CDR3 runs 12 residues. In DNA form, the CDR3 reads TGTGCCACCAGCGACTACAGGGGCGAGCAGTACTTC. Amino acids: CATSDYRGEQYF.

This clone occurred once. CDR3 amino acids: CASSLEGDGYTF. The CDR3 nucleotides are TGTGCCAGCAGCTTAGAAGGGGATGGCTACACCTTC. The chain links TRBV7-8 to TRBJ1-2, with D possibly being TRBD1 (5 bases). CDR3 length equals 12 residues. Germline CDR1 and CDR2: SGHVS and FQNEAQ. Trimming took 1 base from V and 6 from J, leaving 6 bases between them.

J is TRBJ2-3 and V is TRBV28, with TRBD2 identical over 12 bases. CDR1 MDHEN and CDR2 SYDVKM come from the germline V gene. The CDR3 length is 15 residues. The ends lost 10 bases at V and 4 bases at J; junction bases unmatched: 9. The CDR3 is CATGKRLAGADTQYF. The CDR3 DNA reads TGTGCCACGGGAAAGCGACTAGCGGGAGCAGATACGCAGTATTTT.

The chain recombines TRBV11-2 with TRBJ2-7; 9 bases agree with TRBD1. The germline V gene encodes CDR1 SGHAT and CDR2 FQNNGV. The J segment lost 4 bases and the V segment lost 0 bases, leaving 7 bases of the junction unmatched. This CDR3 is 16 amino acids long. The CDR3 nucleotides read TGTGCCAGCAGCTTAGAAATAGGCGGACAGGGGTACGAGCAGTACTTC. Residues: CASSLEIGGQGYEQYF.

The chain uses TRBV7-2 and TRBJ2-7; 9 bases match TRBD2. CDR1 and CDR2 (germline): SGHTA, FQGNSA. The CDR3 has 15 amino acids. V lost 4 bases, J lost 1 base, and 5 bases stayed unmatched. The CDR3: CASSSGTSRSYEQYF. The CDR3 coding sequence is TGTGCCAGCAGCTCGGGGACTAGCCGTTCCTACGAGCAGTACTTC.

The V call is TRBV29-1, the J call TRBJ2-5; 7 bases map to TRBD1. CDR1 is SQVTM, CDR2 ANQGSEA, per germline. After removal of 3 bases from V and 5 bases from J, the junction contained 6 bases not matched to a gene. The CDR3 contains 13 residues. The chain's CDR3 is CSVDPQGVETQYF. The DNA for the CDR3 is TGCAGCGTTGATCCGCAGGGGGTTGAGACCCAGTACTTC.

The genes are TRBV11-2 and TRBJ1-4; perhaps TRBD1 as D (5 bases). With 0 bases removed from V and 3 bases from J, the gap between germline ends came to 5 bases. The CDR3 contains 14 residues. CDR1 is SGHAT and CDR2 is FQNNGV in the germline V gene. The CDR3 loop reads CASSLDRANEKLFF. CDR3 bases: TGTGCCAGCAGCTTAGACAGGGCTAATGAAAAACTGTTTTTT.

J is TRBJ1-5 and V is TRBV12-2. TRBV12-2 is described as a pseudogene. This CDR3 has 14 amino acids. This CDR3 reads CASRLASGVQPQHF. CDR3 DNA: TGTGCAAGTCGCTTAGCGTCGGGGGTTCAGCCCCAGCATTTT.

This rearrangement joins TRBV4-3 to TRBJ1-2; D is possibly TRBD1 (6 bases). V was clipped by 0 bases and J by 1 base, with 15 bases between them. This CDR3 region has 17 residues. Germline values: CDR1 LGHNA, CDR2 YSLEER. Here the CDR3 reads CASSQELPGHSNYGYTF. CDR3 DNA sequence: TGCGCCAGCAGCCAAGAACTTCCGGGACACAGTAACTATGGCTACACCTTC.

This clone was found once. This chain connects TRBV21-1 to TRBJ2-7; the tabulated D call, TRBD1, remains unverified against the DNA. TRBV21-1 is termed a pseudogene. The CDR3 consists of 14 residues. The CDR3 loop is CASSRDKDTYEQYF. The CDR3 bases are TGTGCCAGCAGCCGGGACAAGGACACCTACGAGCAGTACTTC.

The chain has TRBV13 and TRBJ2-1; 12 bases are shared with TRBD2. The junction had 8 bases not matched to a gene; V was cut back by 5 bases and J by 9 bases. Germline V gene sequence: CDR1 PRHDT, CDR2 FYEKMQ (reference sequence). The CDR3 runs 15 residues. The DNA of the CDR3 is TGTGCCAGCAGCCCACAGACTAGCGGGAGCATTGAGCAGTTCTTC. Residues: CASSPQTSGSIEQFF.